The following is a T cell receptor beta chain sequence with its context. Methods used by the authors: Amplification from reference gene primers served as the basis for estimated nucleated cell counts. Clones were sequenced by immunoSEQ multiplex PCR, and TCRdb holds only the in-frame ones, with some missing. D and trimming come from the DNA, and the V and J calls and clone size come from that table. Of 220,000 or so clones in the sample, 82% were seen once. The sample belongs to a study of blood T cell repertoires in COVID-19. The V gene end was trimmed by 4 bases and the J gene end by 5 bases; junction bases not matched to a gene: 7. This CDR3 has 15 residues. Germline lookup yields CDR1 SNHLY and CDR2 FYNNEI.

The genes are TRBV2 and TRBJ2-5; TRBD2 agrees at 10 bases. The specimen sequenced was PBMCs or T cells enriched from blood (not recorded which). This TCR came from an older woman who had recovered from COVID-19. CDR3 coding DNA: TGTGCCAGCAGTGTCGGAGCGGGAGGGGGGGAGACCCAGTACTTC. Protein: CASSVGAGGGETQYF.